This section outlines one T cell receptor beta chain sequence together with its context. The Seattle patients, enrolled during active infection, were followed longitudinally. These data originate in a study of blood T cell repertoires in COVID-19. The data were produced by immunoSEQ multiplex PCR, yet TCRdb's version contains in-frame clones alone and is incomplete. The sample shows under 400,000 clones, more than 70% of them seen only once. In germline, CDR1 is DFQATT, CDR2 SNEGSKA (reference sequence). V lost 6 bases to trimming and J lost 10 bases; unmatched junction nucleotides: 4. This CDR3 comprises 11 residues.

Sequencing was done on a sample of peripheral blood. The chain links TRBV20-1 to TRBJ1-2; TRBD1 agrees at 11 bases. The sequence came from a woman aged 60-75 years with COVID-19, enrolled during active disease. The CDR3 region has the DNA TGCAGTGCATGGACAGGGGGCTTCTACACCTTC. This codes for CSAWTGGFYTF.